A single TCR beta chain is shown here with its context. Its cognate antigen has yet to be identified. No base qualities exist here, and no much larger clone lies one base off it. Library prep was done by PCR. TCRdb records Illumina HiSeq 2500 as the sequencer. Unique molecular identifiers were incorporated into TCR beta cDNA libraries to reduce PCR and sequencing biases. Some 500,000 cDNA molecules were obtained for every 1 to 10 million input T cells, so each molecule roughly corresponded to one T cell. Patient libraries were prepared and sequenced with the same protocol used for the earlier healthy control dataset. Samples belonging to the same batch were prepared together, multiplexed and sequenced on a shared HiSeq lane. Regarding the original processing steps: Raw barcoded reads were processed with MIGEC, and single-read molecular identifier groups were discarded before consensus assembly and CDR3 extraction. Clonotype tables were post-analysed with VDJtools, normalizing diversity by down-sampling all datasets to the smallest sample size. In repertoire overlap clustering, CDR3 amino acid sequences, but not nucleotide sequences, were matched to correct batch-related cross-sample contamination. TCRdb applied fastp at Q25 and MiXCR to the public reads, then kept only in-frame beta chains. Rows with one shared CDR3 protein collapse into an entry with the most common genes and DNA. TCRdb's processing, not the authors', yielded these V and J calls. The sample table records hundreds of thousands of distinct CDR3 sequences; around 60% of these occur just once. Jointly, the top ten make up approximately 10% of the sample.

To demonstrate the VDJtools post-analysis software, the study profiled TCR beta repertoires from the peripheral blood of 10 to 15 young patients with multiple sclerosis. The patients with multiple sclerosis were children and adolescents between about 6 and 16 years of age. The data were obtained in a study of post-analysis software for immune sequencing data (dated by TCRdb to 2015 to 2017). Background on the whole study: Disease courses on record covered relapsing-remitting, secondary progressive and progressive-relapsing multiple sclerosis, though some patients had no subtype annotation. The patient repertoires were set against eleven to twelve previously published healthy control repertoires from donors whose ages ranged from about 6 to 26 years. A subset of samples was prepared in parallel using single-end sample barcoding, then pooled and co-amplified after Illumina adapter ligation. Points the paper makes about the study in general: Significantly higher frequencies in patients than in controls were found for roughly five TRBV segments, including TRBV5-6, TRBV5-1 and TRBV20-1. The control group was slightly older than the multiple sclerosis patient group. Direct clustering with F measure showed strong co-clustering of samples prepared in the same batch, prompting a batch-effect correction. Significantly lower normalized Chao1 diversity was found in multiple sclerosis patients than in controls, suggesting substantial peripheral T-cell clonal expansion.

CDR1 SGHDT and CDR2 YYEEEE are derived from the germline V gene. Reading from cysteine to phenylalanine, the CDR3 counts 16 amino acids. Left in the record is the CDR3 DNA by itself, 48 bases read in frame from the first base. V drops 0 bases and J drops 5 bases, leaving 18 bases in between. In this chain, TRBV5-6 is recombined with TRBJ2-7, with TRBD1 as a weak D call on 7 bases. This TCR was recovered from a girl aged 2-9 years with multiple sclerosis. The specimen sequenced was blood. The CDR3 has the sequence CASSLGSRGRGDEQYF. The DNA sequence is TGTGCCAGCAGCTTGGGTTCGAGGGGCAGGGGGGACGAGCAGTACTTC.